This TCR beta chain was recovered during a study of technical replicates of blood from a handful of donors. Trimming cost V 5 bases and J 4 bases; bases outside gene matches: 10. Germline loops: CDR1 SEHNR, CDR2 FQNEAQ (reference sequence). The CDR3 length is 15 residues. Profiling relied on immunoSEQ multiplex PCR, and the TCRdb table lists in-frame clones only, not all of them. The table has about 82,000 clones, 90% to 95% seen once; the top ten hold 0.39%. The sequenced sample was T cells isolated from PBMCs. This receptor was obtained from a human donor in good health. V and J are TRBV7-9 and TRBJ1-2; 7 bases align to TRBD1. In DNA, the CDR3 is TGTGCCAGCAGCCGCTTAGGACAGGCAGGCTATGGCTACACCTTC. It codes for CASSRLGQAGYGYTF.